The 15 T cell receptor beta chains below were found in one sample sequenced in a study of blood T cell repertoires in COVID-19. The protocol was immunoSEQ multiplex PCR, while the TCRdb copy is restricted to in-frame clones and leaves out a portion. The sample lists 140,000 to 150,000 clones, 78% seen once, with less than 7.5% in the top ten. Specimen: PBMCs or T cells enriched from blood (not recorded which). The receptors derive from a woman between 50 and 59 years old who had recovered from COVID-19.

V usage is TRBV4-1 and J usage is TRBJ2-4; TRBD1 matches at 10 bases. V was pared by 1 base and J by 4 bases, with 16 bases of the junction left unmatched. This CDR3 has 20 amino acids. Looked up from germline, CDR1 is MGHRA and CDR2 is YSYEKL. CDR3 amino acids: CASSQGTLHYRDRGKNIQYF. Written as DNA, the CDR3 is TGCGCCAGCAGCCAAGGCACCTTACACTACCGGGACAGGGGAAAAAACATTCAGTACTTC.

This clone was observed a few times. V and J are TRBV2 and TRBJ1-5; TRBD1 is a possible D gene (6 bases). Trimming shortened V by 5 bases and J by 1 base, and 12 bases separated the two germline ends. Germline loops: CDR1 SNHLY, CDR2 FYNNEI. This CDR3 is built from 15 residues. The CDR3 coding sequence is TGTGCCAGCAGTTTCCAGCAGGGGAGCAATCAGCCCCAGCATTTT. Encoded protein: CASSFQQGSNQPQHF.

The rearrangement uses TRBV29-1 and TRBJ1-1; possible D gene TRBD1, 5 bases. Germline V lookup: CDR1 SQVTM, CDR2 ANQGSEA. Trimming shortened V by 7 bases and J by 0 bases, and 12 bases separated the two germline ends. The CDR3 contains 13 residues. As DNA, the CDR3 is TGCAGCGCCCAAGGACAACTGAACACTGAAGCTTTCTTT. This gives the protein CSAQGQLNTEAFF.

J is TRBJ2-7 and V is TRBV5-8; 10 bases fit TRBD1. The germline V gene encodes CDR1 SGHTS and CDR2 YDEGEE. The CDR3 covers 17 residues. The J segment lost 1 base and the V segment lost 4 bases, leaving 11 bases of the junction unmatched. Written as DNA, the CDR3 is TGTGCCAGCAGCCATTTGTCCGGGACAGGGGAATCCTACGAGCAGTACTTC. This sequence encodes CASSHLSGTGESYEQYF.

This chain links TRBV29-1 with TRBJ1-1, with 9 bases matching TRBD1. Germline V gene sequence: CDR1 SQVTM, CDR2 ANQGSEA. This CDR3 comprises 14 residues. Trimming took 6 bases from V and 6 from J; bases not matched to a gene: 11. CDR3 in amino acids: CSVASTGQGPEAFF. DNA for the CDR3: TGCAGCGTCGCTTCAACGGGACAGGGCCCTGAAGCTTTCTTT.

The chain combines TRBV28 with TRBJ1-2; D remains ambiguous. Germline CDR1 is MDHEN and CDR2 is SYDVKM. The V end lost 5 bases, the J end lost 3 bases, and 7 bases lay between the germline ends. This CDR3 is built from 12 residues. Here the CDR3 reads CASSTSHYGYTF. The CDR3 bases are TGTGCCAGCAGTACTAGCCACTATGGCTACACCTTC.

The chain is built from TRBV12-3 or TRBV12-4 and TRBJ2-7, with 9 positions matching TRBD1. This CDR3 contains 12 residues. V lost 8 bases and J lost 4; bases outside the gene matches: 3. The CDR3 nucleotides read TGTGCCAGCGGGGACAGGGTTTACGAGCAGTACTTC. Translated, it gives CASGDRVYEQYF.

There are a few counts of this clone. The chain couples TRBV10-2 to TRBJ1-6; no reliable D call. V shed 2 bases and J shed 0 bases, with 8 bases lying between them. Germline V lookup: CDR1 WSHSY, CDR2 SAAADI. CDR3 length equals 16 residues. CDR3 sequence (DNA): TGCGCCAGCAGTGAGGCAGGCCTCTCCTATAATTCACCCCTCCACTTT. Translating it yields CASSEAGLSYNSPLHF.

V and J are TRBV5-1 and TRBJ2-1; 10 bases are shared with TRBD2. Germline assignment: CDR1 SGHRS and CDR2 YFSETQ. This CDR3 is built from 15 residues. The V gene end was trimmed by 4 bases and the J gene end by 9 bases; junction bases not matched to a gene: 10. The CDR3 sequence: CASSSGGALIGEQFF. The DNA for the CDR3 is TGCGCCAGCAGCAGCGGGGGGGCCTTAATCGGTGAGCAGTTCTTC.

This clone was picked up one time. V usage is TRBV6-5 and J usage is TRBJ1-5; a possible D gene is TRBD1 (6 bases). The CDR3 spans 16 residues. Germline CDR1 MNHEY, CDR2 SVGAGI. Trimming shortened V by 2 bases and J by 4 bases, and 15 bases separated the two germline ends. The CDR3 loop reads CASSYGGGRLNQPQHF. The CDR3 nucleotides read TGTGCCAGCAGTTACGGTGGGGGCAGACTTAATCAGCCCCAGCATTTT.

The V gene is TRBV4-1, the J gene TRBJ1-4; perhaps TRBD1 as D (6 bases). Trimming removed 1 base from V and 8 bases from J, with 23 bases in between. Germline V gene sequence: CDR1 MGHRA, CDR2 YSYEKL. The CDR3 contains 18 residues. The CDR3: CASSQVRTAIRGGEKLFF. Here the CDR3 DNA reads TGCGCCAGCAGCCAAGTACGGACAGCGATCCGGGGTGGGGAAAAACTGTTTTTT.

A single count supports this clone. The chain joins TRBV7-9 to TRBJ1-2; TRBD1 is a possible D gene (6 bases). Deletions cut 1 base from V and 13 bases from J, with 16 bases between. This CDR3 contains 13 residues. Germline V gene lookup returns CDR1 SEHNR and CDR2 FQNEAQ (reference sequence). The CDR3, as DNA: TGTGCCAGCAGCTTAGATGGGGGCATTGCCAGCACCTTC. The encoded protein is CASSLDGGIASTF.

Only a few counts were recorded for this clone. CDR3 nucleotides: TGTGCCAGCGGTAGATCCCTCTCTGGAAACACCATATATTTT. The encoded protein is CASGRSLSGNTIYF. The chain links TRBV6-5 to TRBJ1-3; no definite D call. Looked up from germline, CDR1 is MNHEY and CDR2 is SVGAGI. The CDR3 length is 14 residues. Trimming cost V 8 bases and J 0 bases, with 11 bases left between them.

This clone was seen once. The chain uses TRBV27 and TRBJ1-4; TRBD1 matches 8 bases. This CDR3 has 14 residues. V dropped 2 bases and J dropped 8; count of bases not matched to a gene: 4. Germline V gene sequence: CDR1 MNHEY, CDR2 SMNVEV (reference sequence). The CDR3 coding sequence is TGTGCCAGCAGTTTACGGACAGGGTGGGAAAAACTGTTTTTT. Amino acids: CASSLRTGWEKLFF.

The chain carries TRBV5-5 and TRBJ2-1; 10 nucleotides match TRBD1. This CDR3 has 15 residues. V was clipped by 5 bases and J by 5 bases; unmatched bases: 7. Germline V gene sequence: CDR1 SGHKS, CDR2 YYEKEE (reference sequence). The CDR3 bases are TGTGCCAGCAGACCGACAGGGGGCGAAAACAATGAGCAGTTCTTC. Amino acids: CASRPTGGENNEQFF.